This TCR beta chain was identified during a study of T cell clones after liver transplantation. Whole-study context: Draws occurred before transplant, before withdrawal, and after complete or failed withdrawal.

Sorting of unstimulated PBMCs yielded separate CD3+CD4+ and CD3+CD8+ fractions. Profiling relied on immunoSEQ multiplex PCR, and the TCRdb table lists in-frame clones only, not all of them. The sample lists fewer than 25,000 clones; approximately 94% were seen once. The V gene end was trimmed by 0 bases and the J gene end by 3 bases; junction bases not matched to a gene: 3. The CDR3 is 15 amino acids. This receptor was identified in a human patient who received a liver transplant. Some T cells may be the graft donor's. V and J are TRBV5-3 and TRBJ2-1; the match to TRBD2 covers 7 bases. TRBV5-3 is assigned to the ORF class and has an uncertain function. The sample in question was CD8+ T cells from blood, obtained less than 26 months after liver transplant. CDR3 coding DNA: TGTGCCAGAAGCTTGGTTCGGGAGGACTACAATGAGCAGTTCTTC. This gives the protein CARSLVREDYNEQFF.